This T cell receptor beta chain was identified during a study of shared clonotypes between healthy human individuals. Study results and caveats: Generally, naive subsets came out with larger estimated richness than memory subsets.

In regard to this clone: Its antigen is not identified.

Germline values: CDR1 SGHRS, CDR2 YFSETQ. CDR3 size: 15 residues. V lost 2 bases to trimming and J lost 5 bases; unmatched junction nucleotides: 8. Only in-frame clones appear in the TCRdb table, and some are missing; sequencing was by immunoSEQ multiplex PCR. The repertoire consists of over 1.4 million clones, with over 95% occurring once and the leading ten covering approximately 1%. V gene TRBV5-1 combines with J gene TRBJ1-1, with TRBD1 matching 8 bases. The source material was naive CD4+ T cells sorted from blood. As for subset: CD45RA+ positively selected. The source of this sequence is a man younger than 40 in good health. As DNA, the CDR3 is TGCGCCAGCAGCTTTAGCCCGGACAGGGTTACTGAAGCTTTCTTT. The encoded protein is CASSFSPDRVTEAFF.